The source of this T cell receptor beta chain is a study of T-cell reconstitution after alpha-beta-depleted transplantation in children. Study results and limitations: Certain patients had high TCRbeta diversity at day 60, and it came from recipient T cells and thymic progenitors that survived. T-cell numbers and diversity one year post-transplant derived largely from freshly generated T cells.

Preparation of the TCRbeta library involved a method that used unique molecular identifiers. A single record per CDR3 protein comes from TCRdb applying MiXCR to the PCR reads. The table includes over 450,000 distinct CDR3 sequences, 10% to 13% detected once. Ten or more counts support this clonotype. The antigen is not known. V trimming: 0 bases; J trimming: 9 bases; junction bases outside the gene matches: 8. The CDR3 is made up of 16 amino acids. From germline, CDR1 is DFQATT and CDR2 SNEGSKA (reference sequence). This rearrangement joins TRBV20-1 to TRBJ2-7, with 16 bases identical to TRBD2. The sequence was collected from a child aged 2-15 years with inherited bone marrow failure, due to receive a stem cell transplant. This material consisted of PBMCs, taken before TCRalphabeta/CD19-depleted stem cell transplant. DNA for the CDR3: TGCAGTGCTAGAGATCCGGGACTAGCGGGAGGGCAACGGCAGTACTTC. Protein: CSARDPGLAGGQRQYF.